The 8 T cell receptor beta chains below all came from one sample that was sequenced in a study of a mutant IDH1 vaccine in newly diagnosed glioma. Regarding time point: week 11, during vaccination. The investigators gave 300 ug of mutant IDH1 20-mer peptide in each vaccine dose, together with topical imiquimod. Antigen specificity for these receptors is unknown. TCRdb's copy holds only in-frame clones and misses some; the assay was immunoSEQ multiplex PCR. The sample has 110,000 or so clones, about nine tenths seen once; the top ten hold 0.5% to 0.65%. The sequencing used PBMCs, collected from a glioma patient whose treatment included an IDH1 peptide vaccine. Receptors originate from a woman aged 45 to 65 with glioma.

The chain joins TRBV10-2 to TRBJ1-1; a weak D match, TRBD1 (5 bases). This CDR3 contains 13 residues. Germline CDR1 reads WSHSY; CDR2 reads SAAADI. Trimming stripped 3 bases from V and 6 bases from J, with 11 bases between. CDR3 amino acids: CASSDRQGSEAFF. The DNA for the CDR3 is TGCGCCAGCAGTGACCGCCAGGGTTCTGAAGCTTTCTTT.

V and J are TRBV7-2 and TRBJ2-3; 9 positions agree with TRBD2. CDR3 length equals 17 residues. Germline V gene data show CDR1 as SGHTA and CDR2 as FQGNSA. Trimming at V came to 3 bases and at J to 0 bases, leaving 7 bases not matched to a gene. DNA of the CDR3: TGTGCCAGCAGCTTGGGGCTAGCGGGAACTAGCACAGATACGCAGTATTTT. As protein: CASSLGLAGTSTDTQYF.

The chain uses TRBV10-2 and TRBJ2-4, with 7 bases fitting TRBD1. Germline trimming cut 2 bases from V and 1 base from J; bases unmatched to any gene: 8. Germline V gene data show CDR1 as WSHSY and CDR2 as SAAADI. This CDR3 has 17 amino acids. CDR3 amino acids: CASSELTGISAKNIQYF. The CDR3 bases are TGCGCCAGCAGTGAGCTGACAGGGATATCGGCCAAAAACATTCAGTACTTC.

The chain links TRBV11-2 to TRBJ2-7; D might be TRBD1 (5 bases). With 5 bases removed from V and 5 bases from J, the gap between germline ends came to 10 bases. Germline V CDR1 and CDR2: SGHAT, FQNNGV. The CDR3 contains 12 residues. CDR3: CASSPIGDEQYF. The DNA of the CDR3 is TGTGCCAGCAGCCCTATAGGGGACGAGCAGTACTTC.

The DNA for the CDR3 is TGTGCCAACTCTAACTATAGCAATCAGCCCCAGCATTTT. Encoded protein: CANSNYSNQPQHF. The chain couples TRBV19 to TRBJ1-5, with D unresolved. V lost 10 bases, J lost 0 bases, and 10 bases lay in between. The CDR3 consists of 13 residues. From germline, CDR1 is LNHDA and CDR2 SQIVND (reference sequence). The variable domain in full, completed from reference TRBV19 and TRBJ1-5, reads DGGITQSPKYLFRKEGQNVTLSCEQNLNHDAMYWYRQDPGQGLRLIYYSQIVNDFQKGDIAEGYSVSREKKESFPLTVTSAQKNPTAFYLCANSNYSNQPQHFGDGTRLSIL.

The chain uses TRBV7-3 and TRBJ2-7; TRBD1 is a possible D gene (6 bases). The germline V and J ends were trimmed by 2 bases and 3 bases, with 11 bases remaining between them. The CDR3 spans 14 residues. Germline assignment: CDR1 SGHTA and CDR2 FQGTGA. CDR3 in amino acids: CASSLGGQNYEQYF. CDR3 DNA: TGTGCCAGCAGCTTAGGGGGACAAAACTACGAGCAGTACTTC.

This sequence joins TRBV9 and TRBJ2-1; D remains unclear. The germline CDR1 and CDR2 sequences are SGDLS and YYNGEE. This CDR3 contains 12 residues. V shed 0 bases and J shed 8 bases, with 6 bases lying between them. CDR3 coding DNA: TGTGCCAGCAGCGTAGTTAAGGATGAGCAGTTCTTC. This sequence encodes CASSVVKDEQFF.

The gene calls are TRBV2 and TRBJ2-7, with D possibly matching TRBD2 (8 bases). Germline V gene sequence: CDR1 SNHLY, CDR2 FYNNEI. V was shortened by 8 bases and J by 4 bases, with 15 bases between the two germline ends. This CDR3 is built from 13 residues. Written as DNA, the CDR3 is TGTGCCAGCTCGGGAGGGGGCGGTTACGAGCAGTACTTC. Protein: CASSGGGGYEQYF.